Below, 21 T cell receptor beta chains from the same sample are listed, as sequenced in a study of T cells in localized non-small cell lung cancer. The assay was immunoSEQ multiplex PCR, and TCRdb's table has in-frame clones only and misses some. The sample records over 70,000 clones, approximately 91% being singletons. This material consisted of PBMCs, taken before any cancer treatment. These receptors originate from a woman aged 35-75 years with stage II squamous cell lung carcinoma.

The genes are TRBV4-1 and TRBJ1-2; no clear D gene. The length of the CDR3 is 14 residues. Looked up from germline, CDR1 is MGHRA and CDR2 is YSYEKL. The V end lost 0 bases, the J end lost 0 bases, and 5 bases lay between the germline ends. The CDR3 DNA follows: TGCGCCAGCAGCCAAGAACGTACTAACTATGGCTACACCTTC. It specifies CASSQERTNYGYTF.

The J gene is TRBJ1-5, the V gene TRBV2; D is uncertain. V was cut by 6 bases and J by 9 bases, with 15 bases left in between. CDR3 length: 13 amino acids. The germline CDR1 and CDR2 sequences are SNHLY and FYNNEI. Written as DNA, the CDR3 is TGTGCCAGCAGCCCACGGCAGGTACCGCCCCAGCATTTT. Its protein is CASSPRQVPPQHF.

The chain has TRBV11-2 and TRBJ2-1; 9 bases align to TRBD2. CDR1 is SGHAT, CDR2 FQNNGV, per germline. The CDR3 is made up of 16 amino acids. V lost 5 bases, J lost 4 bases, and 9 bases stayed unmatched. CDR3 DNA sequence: TGTGCCAGCAGCGGTATTAGCGGGGGTAAATACAATGAGCAGTTCTTC. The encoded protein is CASSGISGGKYNEQFF.

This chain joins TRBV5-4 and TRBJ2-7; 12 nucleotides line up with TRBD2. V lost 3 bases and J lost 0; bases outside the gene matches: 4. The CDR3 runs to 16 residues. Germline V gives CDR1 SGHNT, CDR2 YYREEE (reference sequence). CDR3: CASSSGLAGHSYEQYF. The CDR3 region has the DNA TGTGCCAGCAGCTCCGGACTAGCGGGACACTCCTACGAGCAGTACTTC.

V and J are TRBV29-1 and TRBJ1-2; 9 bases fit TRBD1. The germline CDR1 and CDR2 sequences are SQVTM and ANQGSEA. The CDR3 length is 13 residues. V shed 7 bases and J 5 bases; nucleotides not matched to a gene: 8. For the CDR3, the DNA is TGCAGCGCCCCGGGACAGGGCTTGTATGGCTACACCTTC. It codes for CSAPGQGLYGYTF.

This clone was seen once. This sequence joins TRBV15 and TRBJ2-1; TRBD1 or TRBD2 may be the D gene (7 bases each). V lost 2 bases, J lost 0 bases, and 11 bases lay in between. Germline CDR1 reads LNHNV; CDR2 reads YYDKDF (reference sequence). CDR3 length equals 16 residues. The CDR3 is CATSRQGEGSYNEQFF. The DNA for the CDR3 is TGTGCCACCAGCAGACAGGGGGAGGGCTCCTACAATGAGCAGTTCTTC.

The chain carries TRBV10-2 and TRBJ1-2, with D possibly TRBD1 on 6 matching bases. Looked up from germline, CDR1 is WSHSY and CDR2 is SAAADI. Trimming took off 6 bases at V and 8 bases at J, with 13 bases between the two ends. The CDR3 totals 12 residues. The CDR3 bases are TGCGCCAGCAGCCCAAACAGGGCCGGCTACACCTTC. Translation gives CASSPNRAGYTF.

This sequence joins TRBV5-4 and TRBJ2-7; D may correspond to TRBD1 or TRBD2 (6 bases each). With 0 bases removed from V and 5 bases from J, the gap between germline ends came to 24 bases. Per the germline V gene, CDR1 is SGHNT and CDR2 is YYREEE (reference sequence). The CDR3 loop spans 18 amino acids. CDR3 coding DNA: TGTGCCAGCAGCTTGGGGGGGGCGCGACAGGCCCTTTTACACGAGCAGTACTTC. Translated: CASSLGGARQALLHEQYF.

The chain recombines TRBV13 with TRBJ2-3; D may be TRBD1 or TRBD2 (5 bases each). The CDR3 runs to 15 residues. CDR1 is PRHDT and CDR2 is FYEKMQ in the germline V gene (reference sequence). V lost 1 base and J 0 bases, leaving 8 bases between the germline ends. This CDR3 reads CASSLDGGSTDTQYF. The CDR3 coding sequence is TGTGCCAGCAGCTTAGATGGGGGAAGCACAGATACGCAGTATTTT.

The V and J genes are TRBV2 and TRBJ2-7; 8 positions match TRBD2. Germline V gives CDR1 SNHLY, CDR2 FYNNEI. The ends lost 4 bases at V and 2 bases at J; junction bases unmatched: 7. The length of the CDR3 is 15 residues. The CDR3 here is CASSGGPGGPYEQYF. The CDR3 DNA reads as TGTGCCAGCAGTGGGGGGCCGGGGGGGCCCTACGAGCAGTACTTC.

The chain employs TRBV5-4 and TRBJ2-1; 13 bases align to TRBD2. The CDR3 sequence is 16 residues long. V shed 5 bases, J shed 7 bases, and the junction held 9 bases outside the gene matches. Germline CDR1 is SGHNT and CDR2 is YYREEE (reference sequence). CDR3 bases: TGTGCCAGCAGTCTCACTAGCGGGAGGGCCTCGAATGAGCAGTTCTTC. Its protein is CASSLTSGRASNEQFF.

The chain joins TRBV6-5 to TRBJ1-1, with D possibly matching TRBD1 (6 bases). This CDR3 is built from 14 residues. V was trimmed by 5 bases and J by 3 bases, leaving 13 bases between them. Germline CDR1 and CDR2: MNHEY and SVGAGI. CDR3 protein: CASSPGYRDTEAFF. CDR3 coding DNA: TGTGCCAGCAGTCCCGGGTACAGGGACACTGAAGCTTTCTTT.

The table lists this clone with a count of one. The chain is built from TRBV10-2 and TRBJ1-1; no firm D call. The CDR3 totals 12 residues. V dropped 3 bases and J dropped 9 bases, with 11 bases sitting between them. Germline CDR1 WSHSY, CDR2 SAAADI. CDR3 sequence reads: CASSEMGKKAFF. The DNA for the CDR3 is TGCGCCAGCAGTGAAATGGGGAAAAAAGCTTTCTTT.

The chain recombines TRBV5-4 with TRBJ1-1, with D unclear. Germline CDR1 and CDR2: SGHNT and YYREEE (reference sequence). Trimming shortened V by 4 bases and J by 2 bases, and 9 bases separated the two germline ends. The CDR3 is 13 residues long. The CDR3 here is CASSAETNTEAFF. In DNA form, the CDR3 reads TGTGCCAGCAGCGCGGAGACAAACACTGAAGCTTTCTTT.

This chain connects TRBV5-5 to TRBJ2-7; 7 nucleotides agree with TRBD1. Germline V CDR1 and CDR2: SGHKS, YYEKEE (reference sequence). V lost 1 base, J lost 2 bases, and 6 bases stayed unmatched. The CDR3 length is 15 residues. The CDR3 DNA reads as TGTGCCAGCAGCTTGCGGGACAGTCAAACCTACGAGCAGTACTTC. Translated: CASSLRDSQTYEQYF.

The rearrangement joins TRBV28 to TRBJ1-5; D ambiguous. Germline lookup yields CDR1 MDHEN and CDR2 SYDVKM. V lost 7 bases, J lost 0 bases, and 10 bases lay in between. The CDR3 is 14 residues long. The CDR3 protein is CASILGNSNQPQHF. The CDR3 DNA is TGTGCCAGCATCCTCGGGAATAGCAATCAGCCCCAGCATTTT.

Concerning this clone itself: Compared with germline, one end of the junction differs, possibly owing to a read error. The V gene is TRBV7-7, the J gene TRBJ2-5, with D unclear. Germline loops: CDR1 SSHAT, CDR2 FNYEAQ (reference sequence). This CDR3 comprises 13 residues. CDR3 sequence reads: CASSPTNQETQYF. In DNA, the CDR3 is TGTGCTAGCAGCCCGACAAACCAAGAGACCCAGTACTTC.

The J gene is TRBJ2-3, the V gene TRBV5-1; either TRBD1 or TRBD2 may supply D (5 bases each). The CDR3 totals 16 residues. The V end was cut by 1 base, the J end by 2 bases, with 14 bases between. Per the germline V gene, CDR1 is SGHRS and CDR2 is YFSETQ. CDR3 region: CASSLLGTTTTDTQYF. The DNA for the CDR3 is TGCGCCAGCAGCTTGTTGGGGACCACCACCACAGATACGCAGTATTTT. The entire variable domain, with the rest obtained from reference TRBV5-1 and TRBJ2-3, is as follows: KAGVTQTPRYLIKTRGQQVTLSCSPISGHRSVSWYQQTPGQGLQFLFEYFSETQRNKGNFPGRFSGRQFSNSRSEMNVSTLELGDSALYLCASSLLGTTTTDTQYFGPGTRLTVL.

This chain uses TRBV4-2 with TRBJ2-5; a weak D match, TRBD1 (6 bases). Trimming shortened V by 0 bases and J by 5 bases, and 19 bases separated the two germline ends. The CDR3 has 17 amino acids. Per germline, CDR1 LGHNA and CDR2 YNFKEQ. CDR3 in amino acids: CASSQDVPGHKRETQYF. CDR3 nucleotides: TGTGCCAGCAGCCAAGATGTACCGGGACACAAAAGGGAGACCCAGTACTTC.

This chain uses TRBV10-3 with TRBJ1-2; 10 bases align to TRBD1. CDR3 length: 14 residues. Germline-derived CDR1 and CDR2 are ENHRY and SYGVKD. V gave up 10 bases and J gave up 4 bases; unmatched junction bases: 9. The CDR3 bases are TGTGCCAACAAAGGACAGGGGGAGGGCTATGGCTACACCTTC. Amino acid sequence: CANKGQGEGYGYTF.

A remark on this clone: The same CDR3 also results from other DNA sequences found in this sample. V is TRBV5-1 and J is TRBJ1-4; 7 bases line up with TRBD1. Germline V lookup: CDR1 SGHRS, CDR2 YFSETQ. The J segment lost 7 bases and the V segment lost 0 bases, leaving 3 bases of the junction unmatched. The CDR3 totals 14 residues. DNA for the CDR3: TGCGCCAGCAGCTTGGGGACAGGTGGTGAAAAACTGTTTTTT. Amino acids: CASSLGTGGEKLFF.